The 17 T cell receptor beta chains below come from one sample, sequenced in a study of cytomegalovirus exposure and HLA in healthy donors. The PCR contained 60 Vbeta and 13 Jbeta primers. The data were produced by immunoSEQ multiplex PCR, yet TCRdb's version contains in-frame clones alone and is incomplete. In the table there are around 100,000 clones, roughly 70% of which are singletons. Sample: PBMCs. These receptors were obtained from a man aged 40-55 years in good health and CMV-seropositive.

CDR3 DNA: TGTGCCACCAGTGAAGGGGCCTTTAAGCTGCAGTACTTC. As protein: CATSEGAFKLQYF. The chain employs TRBV15 and TRBJ2-7; maybe TRBD1 (5 bases). The CDR3 spans 13 residues. Germline V lookup: CDR1 LNHNV, CDR2 YYDKDF (reference sequence). Trimming removed 6 bases at V and 9 bases at J, with 18 bases between.

This chain's CDR3 is CAGGGKNIQYF. CDR3 in DNA: TGCGCCGGGGGGGGGAAAAACATTCAGTACTTC. The chain links TRBV10-2 to TRBJ2-4, with TRBD2 matching 7 bases. The ends lost 11 bases at V and 4 bases at J; junction bases unmatched: 2. The germline gives CDR1 WSHSY, CDR2 SAAADI. CDR3 length: 11 residues.

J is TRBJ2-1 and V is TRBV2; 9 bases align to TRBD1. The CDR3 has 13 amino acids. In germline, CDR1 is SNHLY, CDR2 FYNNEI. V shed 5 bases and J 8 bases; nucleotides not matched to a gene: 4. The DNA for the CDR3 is TGTGCCAGCAGTTCGGACAGGGGCGATGAGCAGTTCTTC. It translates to CASSSDRGDEQFF.

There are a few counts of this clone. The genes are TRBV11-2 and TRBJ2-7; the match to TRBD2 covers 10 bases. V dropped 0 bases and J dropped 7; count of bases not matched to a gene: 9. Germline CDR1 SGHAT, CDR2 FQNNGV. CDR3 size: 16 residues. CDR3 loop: CASSLDGVAGGGEQYV. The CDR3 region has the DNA TGTGCCAGCAGCTTAGATGGGGTAGCGGGAGGTGGGGAGCAGTACGTC.

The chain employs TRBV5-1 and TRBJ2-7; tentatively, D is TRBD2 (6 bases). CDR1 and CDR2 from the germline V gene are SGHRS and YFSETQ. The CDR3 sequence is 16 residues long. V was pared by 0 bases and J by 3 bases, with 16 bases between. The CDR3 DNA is TGCGCCAGCAGCTTGGGACCGGGGGAGCTTATCTACGAGCAGTACGTC. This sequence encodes CASSLGPGELIYEQYV.

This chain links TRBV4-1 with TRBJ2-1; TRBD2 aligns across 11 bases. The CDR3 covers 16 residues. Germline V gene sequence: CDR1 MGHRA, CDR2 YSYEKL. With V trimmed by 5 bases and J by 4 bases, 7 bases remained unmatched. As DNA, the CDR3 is TGCGCCAGCAGCGTAGGGACTAGCGGATCTTACAATGAGCAGTTCTTC. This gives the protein CASSVGTSGSYNEQFF.

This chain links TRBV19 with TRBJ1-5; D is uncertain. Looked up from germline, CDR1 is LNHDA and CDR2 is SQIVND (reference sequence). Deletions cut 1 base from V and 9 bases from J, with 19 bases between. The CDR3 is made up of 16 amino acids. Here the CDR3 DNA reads TGTGCCAGTAGTATAGCGACCAGAGGGCGGGATACGCCCCAGCATTTT. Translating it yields CASSIATRGRDTPQHF.

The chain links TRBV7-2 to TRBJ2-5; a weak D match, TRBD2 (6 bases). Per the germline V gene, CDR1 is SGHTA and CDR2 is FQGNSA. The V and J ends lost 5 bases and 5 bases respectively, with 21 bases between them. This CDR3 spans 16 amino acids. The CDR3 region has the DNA TGTGCCAGCAGCGATTATAAACTAGCCGAGATGGAGACCCAGTACTTC. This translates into CASSDYKLAEMETQYF.

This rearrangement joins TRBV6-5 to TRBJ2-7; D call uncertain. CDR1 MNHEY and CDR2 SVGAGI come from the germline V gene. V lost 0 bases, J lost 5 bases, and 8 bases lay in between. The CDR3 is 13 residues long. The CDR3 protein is CASSYSRSHEQYF. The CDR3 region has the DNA TGTGCCAGCAGTTACTCGAGGAGCCACGAGCAGTACTTC.

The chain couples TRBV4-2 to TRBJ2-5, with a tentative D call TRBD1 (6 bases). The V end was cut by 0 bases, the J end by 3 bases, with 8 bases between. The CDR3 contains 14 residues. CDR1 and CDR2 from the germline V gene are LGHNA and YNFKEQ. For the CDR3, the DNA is TGTGCCAGCAGCCAAGATCCAGGGGAAGAGACCCAGTACTTC. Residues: CASSQDPGEETQYF.

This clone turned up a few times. The CDR3 DNA reads as TGCGCCAGCAGCCAAAAGACTAGCGATTCCTACGAGCAGTACTTC. As protein: CASSQKTSDSYEQYF. This chain uses TRBV4-1 with TRBJ2-7; 8 bases match TRBD2. The trim removed 2 bases at V and 1 base at J, leaving 4 bases unmatched. Per germline, CDR1 MGHRA and CDR2 YSYEKL. The CDR3 runs 15 residues.

CDR3 sequence (DNA): TGCGCCAGCGGACAGCTGCCGAGCACAGATACGCAGTATTTT. Its translation is CASGQLPSTDTQYF. The chain is built from TRBV5-1 and TRBJ2-3, with D perhaps TRBD1 (6 bases). The CDR3 is 14 residues long. The V gene's germline CDR1 is SGHRS and CDR2 YFSETQ. Trimming removed 7 bases at V and 0 bases at J, with 12 bases between.

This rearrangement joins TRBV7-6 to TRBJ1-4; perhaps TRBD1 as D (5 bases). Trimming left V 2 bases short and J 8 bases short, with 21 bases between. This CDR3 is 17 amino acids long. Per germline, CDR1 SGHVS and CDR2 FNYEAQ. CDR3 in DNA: TGTGCCAGCAGCTTAAGAGGTCCTCAGGGAGGAGGAGAAAAACTGTTTTTT. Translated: CASSLRGPQGGGEKLFF.

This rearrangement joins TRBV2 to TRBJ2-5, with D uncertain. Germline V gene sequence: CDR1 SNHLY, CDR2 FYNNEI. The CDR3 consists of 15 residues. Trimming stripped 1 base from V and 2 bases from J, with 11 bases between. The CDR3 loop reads CASSEGLEIQETQYF. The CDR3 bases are TGTGCCAGCAGTGAAGGTCTAGAGATTCAAGAGACCCAGTACTTC.

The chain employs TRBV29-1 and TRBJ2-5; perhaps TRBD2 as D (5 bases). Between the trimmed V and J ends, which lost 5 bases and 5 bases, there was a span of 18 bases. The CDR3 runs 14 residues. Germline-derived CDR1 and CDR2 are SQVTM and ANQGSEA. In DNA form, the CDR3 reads TGCAGCGTTTCTCTTACTAGAGGTCAGGAGACCCAGTACTTC. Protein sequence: CSVSLTRGQETQYF.

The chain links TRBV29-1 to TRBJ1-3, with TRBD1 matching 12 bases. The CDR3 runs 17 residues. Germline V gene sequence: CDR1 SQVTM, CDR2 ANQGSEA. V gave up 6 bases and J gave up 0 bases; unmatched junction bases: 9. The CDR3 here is CSVTWGDRGLSGNTIYF. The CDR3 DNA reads TGCAGCGTGACCTGGGGGGACAGGGGGCTCTCTGGAAACACCATATATTTT.

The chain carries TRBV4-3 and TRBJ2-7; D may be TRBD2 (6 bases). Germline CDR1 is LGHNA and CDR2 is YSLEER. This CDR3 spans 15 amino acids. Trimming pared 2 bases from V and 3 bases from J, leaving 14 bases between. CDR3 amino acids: CASSQTAGSNYEQYF. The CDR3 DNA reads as TGCGCCAGCAGCCAAACGGCCGGGAGTAACTACGAGCAGTACTTC.